The following is a T cell receptor beta chain sequence with its context. This CDR3 spans 14 amino acids. With 2 bases removed from V and 2 bases from J, the gap between germline ends came to 9 bases. The sample belongs to a study of T-cell reconstitution after alpha-beta-depleted transplantation in children. Unique molecular identifiers were incorporated into the prepared TCRbeta library. TCRdb used MiXCR to reprocess the PCR reads, holding one entry per CDR3 protein. This sample has 500,000 to 650,000 distinct CDR3 sequences, with 10% to 15% found just once. The rearrangement joins TRBV12-3 or TRBV12-4 to TRBJ2-5, with D perhaps TRBD2 (5 bases). The clonotype was recovered from a male patient under 18 who had a stem cell transplant for acute myeloid leukemia, so the T cells may come from the graft donor. The sequences come from PBMCs, mostly from graft donor cells, collected 360 days after TCRalphabeta/CD19-depleted stem cell transplant. CDR3 sequence (DNA): TGTGCCAGCAGTTTAAGGAGGAGACAAGAGACCCAGTACTTC. Translation gives CASSLRRRQETQYF.